These 25 T cell receptor beta chains came from one sample sequenced in a study of cytomegalovirus exposure and HLA in healthy donors. This PCR relied on a set of 60 Vbeta primers and 13 Jbeta primers. Generated by immunoSEQ multiplex PCR, the TCRdb table keeps only in-frame clones and is missing some. The sample includes some 93,000 clones, 65% to 85% seen only once; the top ten take approximately 3.9%. The specimen sequenced was PBMCs. The receptors shown here come from a man in his fifties in good health and CMV-seronegative.

The chain carries TRBV4-2 and TRBJ2-7, with a possible D match to TRBD1 (5 bases). Per the germline V gene, CDR1 is LGHNA and CDR2 is YNFKEQ. The CDR3 has 15 residues. V lost 0 bases, J lost 5 bases, and 14 bases lay in between. Here the CDR3 reads CASSQERRAADEQYF. The CDR3 DNA reads as TGTGCCAGCAGCCAAGAGCGCAGGGCCGCCGACGAGCAGTACTTC.

The J gene is TRBJ2-7, the V gene TRBV9; 7 bases are a match to TRBD1. Trimming at V came to 3 bases and at J to 1 base, leaving 1 base not matched to a gene. Germline loops: CDR1 SGDLS, CDR2 YYNGEE. The CDR3 length is 13 residues. CDR3 bases: TGTGCCAGCAGCGGGGGACAGTCCTACGAGCAGTACTTC. Its protein is CASSGGQSYEQYF.

This sequence joins TRBV28 and TRBJ1-5, with D unclear. The V gene lost 3 bases and the J gene lost 5 bases, with 8 bases spanning the gap. This CDR3 is built from 13 residues. From germline, CDR1 is MDHEN and CDR2 SYDVKM. CDR3 protein: CASSFRGYQPQHF. CDR3 sequence (DNA): TGTGCCAGCAGTTTCCGCGGATATCAGCCCCAGCATTTT.

The J gene is TRBJ2-5, the V gene TRBV29-1; 7 nucleotides agree with TRBD1. The CDR3 sequence is 15 residues long. Germline values: CDR1 SQVTM, CDR2 ANQGSEA. With 3 bases clipped from V and 1 base from J, the junction kept 8 bases outside the gene matches. The CDR3 bases are TGCAGCGTTGACCTCGGCAGGGGGTCCCAAGAGACCCAGTACTTC. This codes for CSVDLGRGSQETQYF. Supplemented by reference TRBV29-1 and TRBJ2-5, the full variable domain reads SAVISQKPSRDICQRGTSLTIQCQVDSQVTMMFWYRQQPGQSLTLIATANQGSEATYESGFVIDKFPISRPNLTFSTLTVSNMSPEDSSIYLCSVDLGRGSQETQYFGPGTRLLVL.

Only one count was recorded for this clone. The V gene is TRBV13, the J gene TRBJ2-3, with a tentative D call TRBD1 (6 bases). The CDR3 length is 13 residues. Between the trimmed V and J ends, which lost 5 bases and 3 bases, there was a span of 9 bases. Germline CDR1 reads PRHDT; CDR2 reads FYEKMQ (reference sequence). The CDR3, as DNA: TGTGCCAGCAGCCTGAGGGGGACAGATACGCAGTATTTT. Translating gives CASSLRGTDTQYF. The full variable domain, its missing parts supplied by reference TRBV13 and TRBJ2-3, is AAGVIQSPRHLIKEKRETATLKCYPIPRHDTVYWYQQGPGQDPQFLISFYEKMQSDKGSIPDRFSAQQFSDYHSELNMSSLELGDSALYFCASSLRGTDTQYFGPGTRLTVL.

This clone has just a few counts. V is TRBV13 and J is TRBJ2-3; D may be TRBD2 (6 bases). The CDR3 is 12 amino acids. CDR1 is PRHDT, CDR2 FYEKMQ, per germline (reference sequence). Trimming stripped 5 bases from V and 6 bases from J, with 9 bases between. In DNA form, the CDR3 reads TGTGCCAGCAGCGGCGCGGGGGATACGCAGTATTTT. It encodes CASSGAGDTQYF. Full variable domain (rest looked up from reference TRBV13 and TRBJ2-3): AAGVIQSPRHLIKEKRETATLKCYPIPRHDTVYWYQQGPGQDPQFLISFYEKMQSDKGSIPDRFSAQQFSDYHSELNMSSLELGDSALYFCASSGAGDTQYFGPGTRLTVL.

The CDR3 reads CASSAVGQGSYEQYF. The CDR3, as DNA: TGCGCCAGCAGCGCGGTCGGACAGGGTTCCTACGAGCAGTACTTC. This chain joins TRBV4-1 and TRBJ2-7; TRBD1 matches 8 bases. V shed 5 bases, J shed 1 base, and the junction held 7 bases outside the gene matches. CDR3 length: 15 amino acids. CDR1 is MGHRA, CDR2 YSYEKL, per germline.

The chain carries TRBV6-6 and TRBJ2-1, with 8 bases identical to TRBD1. Trimming cost V 5 bases and J 5 bases; bases outside gene matches: 11. This CDR3 is built from 16 residues. Germline loops: CDR1 MNHNY, CDR2 SVGAGI (reference sequence). The CDR3 is CASSGPGTGINNEQFF. Written as DNA, the CDR3 is TGTGCCAGCAGTGGGCCCGGGACAGGAATCAACAATGAGCAGTTCTTC.

The table lists this clone with a few counts. The chain links TRBV14 to TRBJ2-5, with TRBD1 as a possible D gene (6 bases). CDR3 length: 15 residues. Trimming removed 4 bases from V and 2 bases from J, with 14 bases in between. The germline V gene has CDR1 SGHDN and CDR2 FVKESK. Here the CDR3 reads CASSRQGTAQETQYF. CDR3 nucleotide sequence: TGTGCCAGCAGCCGCCAGGGGACGGCACAAGAGACCCAGTACTTC.

The chain carries TRBV7-9 and TRBJ2-7; 9 bases map to TRBD1. The V gene's germline CDR1 is SEHNR and CDR2 FQNEAQ (reference sequence). J lost 3 bases, V lost 1 base, and 1 base had no gene match. The CDR3 spans 14 residues. The CDR3 DNA is TGTGCCAGCAGCTTAGACAGGGGGCTCTACGAGCAGTACTTC. Encoded protein: CASSLDRGLYEQYF.

V is TRBV18 and J is TRBJ1-2; D is undetermined. CDR3 size: 13 residues. Germline V CDR1 and CDR2: KGHSH, LQKENI. The V gene lost 0 bases and the J gene lost 3 bases, with 5 bases spanning the gap. The CDR3 DNA sequence: TGTGCCAGCTCACCACCTGGGCACTATGGCTACACCTTC. Translation gives CASSPPGHYGYTF.

The chain is built from TRBV5-1 and TRBJ2-3; the match to TRBD2 covers 9 bases. This CDR3 comprises 15 residues. Germline V gene data show CDR1 as SGHRS and CDR2 as YFSETQ. V was pared by 2 bases and J by 5 bases, with 6 bases of the junction left unmatched. Here the CDR3 reads CASSLGGRALDTQYF. CDR3 nucleotide sequence: TGCGCCAGCAGCTTAGGCGGGAGGGCCTTAGATACGCAGTATTTT.

CDR3 nucleotides: TGCAGCGTTCGGGACAGCAACTATGGCTACACCTTC. Translating gives CSVRDSNYGYTF. The genes are TRBV29-1 and TRBJ1-2, with 7 bases fitting TRBD1. V shed 5 bases and J 2 bases; nucleotides not matched to a gene: 2. This CDR3 comprises 12 residues. CDR1 and CDR2 (germline): SQVTM, ANQGSEA.

The chain uses TRBV5-5 and TRBJ2-3; 9 positions match TRBD2. CDR3 length: 18 residues. Per the germline V gene, CDR1 is SGHKS and CDR2 is YYEKEE (reference sequence). With 3 bases clipped from V and 4 bases from J, the junction kept 15 bases outside the gene matches. The CDR3 reads CASSSDFGTSSLADTQYF. The CDR3 DNA follows: TGTGCCAGCAGCTCCGATTTTGGGACTAGCAGTTTAGCAGATACGCAGTATTTT.

This clone has just a few counts. In DNA, the CDR3 is TGTGCCAGCAGTGACAGGGGCGGACAAGGCTACACCTTC. This codes for CASSDRGGQGYTF. The chain links TRBV6-4 to TRBJ1-2, with D possibly matching TRBD1 (5 bases). The germline gives CDR1 MRHNA, CDR2 SNTAGT. This CDR3 contains 13 residues. V lost 2 bases to trimming and J lost 8 bases, with 12 bases between them.

This chain joins TRBV18 and TRBJ2-5; TRBD2 matches 14 bases. CDR1 KGHSH and CDR2 LQKENI come from the germline V gene. The length of the CDR3 is 16 residues. The V segment lost 4 bases and the J segment 5 bases; nucleotides outside the gene matches: 6. CDR3 bases: TGTGCCAGCTCACAGGGACTAGCGGGAGTAAAGGAGACCCAGTACTTC. Translated: CASSQGLAGVKETQYF.

The rearrangement uses TRBV6-5 and TRBJ2-5; 9 nucleotides agree with TRBD1. The germline gives CDR1 MNHEY, CDR2 SVGAGI. The junction had 6 bases not matched to a gene; V was cut back by 5 bases and J by 5 bases. There are 14 residues in the CDR3. The CDR3 here is CASSPTGGGETQYF. Written as DNA, the CDR3 is TGTGCCAGCAGTCCGACAGGGGGGGGCGAGACCCAGTACTTC.

This sequence joins TRBV30 and TRBJ1-5; D is uncertain. Germline V lookup: CDR1 GTSNPN, CDR2 SVGIG (reference sequence). CDR3 length: 13 amino acids. Trimming shortened V by 4 bases and J by 0 bases, and 7 bases separated the two germline ends. This chain's CDR3 is CAWNGLSNQPQHF. The CDR3 DNA sequence: TGTGCCTGGAACGGACTTAGCAATCAGCCCCAGCATTTT.

CDR3 loop: CASSQLGDRGRRGELFF. DNA for the CDR3: TGCGCCAGCAGCCAACTAGGGGACAGGGGGCGCCGCGGGGAGCTGTTTTTT. This chain uses TRBV10-2 with TRBJ2-2, with 12 nucleotides matching TRBD1. The CDR3 contains 17 residues. Per the germline V gene, CDR1 is WSHSY and CDR2 is SAAADI. Unmatched junction bases numbered 12, after V lost 6 bases and J lost 7 bases.

J is TRBJ2-7 and V is TRBV15; possible D gene TRBD1, 5 bases. CDR3 size: 13 residues. The V end lost 1 base, the J end lost 2 bases, and 6 bases lay between the germline ends. Per germline, CDR1 LNHNV and CDR2 YYDKDF (reference sequence). CDR3 DNA sequence: TGTGCCACCAGCAGAGTGACAGCCTACGAGCAGTACTTC. Protein: CATSRVTAYEQYF.

This clone was counted a few times. V gene TRBV5-4 combines with J gene TRBJ2-7; D perhaps matches TRBD1 (6 bases). CDR3 length equals 16 residues. The V gene lost 4 bases and the J gene lost 0 bases, with 17 bases spanning the gap. CDR1 is SGHNT and CDR2 is YYREEE in the germline V gene (reference sequence). CDR3 bases: TGTGCCAGCAGCCGGACAGCGGCGGCTCGCTCCTACGAGCAGTACTTC. It yields the protein CASSRTAAARSYEQYF.

This clone was picked up a small number of times. The junction shows a germline mismatch at one end, possibly a read error. The chain uses TRBV7-9 and TRBJ2-1, with D perhaps matching TRBD2 (5 bases). The CDR3 extends over 12 amino acids. CDR1 and CDR2 from the germline V gene are SEHNR and FQNEAQ (reference sequence). The CDR3 region is CSSSLARDEQFF. In nucleotides, the CDR3 is TGTTCCAGCAGCTTAGCGCGAGATGAGCAGTTCTTC.

V is TRBV27 and J is TRBJ2-7, with 11 bases that match TRBD1. There are 15 residues in the CDR3. Germline CDR1 and CDR2: MNHEY and SMNVEV (reference sequence). Trimming at V came to 2 bases and at J to 4 bases, leaving 4 bases not matched to a gene. Here the CDR3 reads CASSLEGQGAYEQYF. DNA for the CDR3: TGTGCCAGCAGTTTAGAAGGACAGGGGGCTTACGAGCAGTACTTC.

The CDR3 region is CASSAQLAGGGGSYNEQFF. CDR3 DNA sequence: TGTGCCAGCAGCGCTCAACTAGCGGGAGGGGGCGGGTCCTACAATGAGCAGTTCTTC. This chain uses TRBV9 with TRBJ2-1; 13 bases match TRBD2. The CDR3 has 19 residues. The germline gives CDR1 SGDLS, CDR2 YYNGEE. With 3 bases clipped from V and 1 base from J, the junction kept 10 bases outside the gene matches.

V gene TRBV28 combines with J gene TRBJ1-5, with 7 positions matching TRBD1. The length of the CDR3 is 15 residues. The germline CDR1 and CDR2 sequences are MDHEN and SYDVKM. V was clipped by 6 bases and J by 5 bases; unmatched bases: 10. The CDR3 DNA reads as TGTGCCAGCAGCTCTCAGGGGACAGTCGATCAGCCCCAGCATTTT. Its protein is CASSSQGTVDQPQHF. Full variable domain (rest looked up from reference TRBV28 and TRBJ1-5): DVKVTQSSRYLVKRTGEKVFLECVQDMDHENMFWYRQDPGLGLRLIYFSYDVKMKEKGDIPEGYSVSREKKERFSLILESASTNQTSMYLCASSSQGTVDQPQHFGDGTRLSIL.